Sequencing of this T cell receptor (beta chain) was carried out in a study of T cell clonotyping in hematopoietic cell transplantation. Study-level background: Pretransplant recipient samples were taken after cytoreduction.

Germline V lookup: CDR1 SGHTA, CDR2 FQGNSA. This CDR3 is built from 14 residues. V trimming: 3 bases; J trimming: 3 bases; junction bases outside the gene matches: 2. Study-level findings and limits: Recipient TCR diversity dropped after transplant; expanded clonotypes rose from day 30 to 180. At the given depth, recipient repertoires were over 97% de novo clonotypes.

Points on this clone: Its antigen is undetermined.

Specified time point: recipient sample about 28 days before transplant, after cytoreduction. Recipients were bled about 28 days pretransplant and at posttransplant days 30, 100, 180. Produced via immunoSEQ multiplex PCR; TCRdb's table is partial and in-frame only. This sample yields about 16,000 clones, of which 93% are seen a single time; about 2% belongs to the top ten. The V gene is TRBV7-2, the J gene TRBJ2-7; 10 positions match TRBD2. The source of this sequence is a man between 18 and 29 years old with biphenotypic leukemia. Some clones in this sample may be carry-over from other donors' samples. Sequences were derived from peripheral blood mononuclear cells, sampled before stem cell transplant. CDR3 bases: TGTGCCAGCAGCTTTCTAGCGGGGGACTACGAGCAGTACTTC. Translating it yields CASSFLAGDYEQYF.